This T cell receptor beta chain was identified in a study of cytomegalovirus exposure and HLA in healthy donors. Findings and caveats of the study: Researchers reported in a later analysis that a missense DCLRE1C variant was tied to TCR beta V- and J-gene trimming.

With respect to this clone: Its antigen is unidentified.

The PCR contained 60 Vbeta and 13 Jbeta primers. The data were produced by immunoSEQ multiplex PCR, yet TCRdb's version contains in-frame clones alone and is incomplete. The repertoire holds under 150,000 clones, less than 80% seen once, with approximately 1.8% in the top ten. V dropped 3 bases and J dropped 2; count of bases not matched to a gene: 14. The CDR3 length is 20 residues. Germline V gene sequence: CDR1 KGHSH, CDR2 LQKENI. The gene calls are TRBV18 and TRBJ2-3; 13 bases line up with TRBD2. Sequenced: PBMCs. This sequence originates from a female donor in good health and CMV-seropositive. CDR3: CASSPGGDLTSGGLTDTQYF. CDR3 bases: TGTGCCAGCTCACCGGGGGGGGATCTGACTAGCGGGGGGCTCACAGATACGCAGTATTTT.